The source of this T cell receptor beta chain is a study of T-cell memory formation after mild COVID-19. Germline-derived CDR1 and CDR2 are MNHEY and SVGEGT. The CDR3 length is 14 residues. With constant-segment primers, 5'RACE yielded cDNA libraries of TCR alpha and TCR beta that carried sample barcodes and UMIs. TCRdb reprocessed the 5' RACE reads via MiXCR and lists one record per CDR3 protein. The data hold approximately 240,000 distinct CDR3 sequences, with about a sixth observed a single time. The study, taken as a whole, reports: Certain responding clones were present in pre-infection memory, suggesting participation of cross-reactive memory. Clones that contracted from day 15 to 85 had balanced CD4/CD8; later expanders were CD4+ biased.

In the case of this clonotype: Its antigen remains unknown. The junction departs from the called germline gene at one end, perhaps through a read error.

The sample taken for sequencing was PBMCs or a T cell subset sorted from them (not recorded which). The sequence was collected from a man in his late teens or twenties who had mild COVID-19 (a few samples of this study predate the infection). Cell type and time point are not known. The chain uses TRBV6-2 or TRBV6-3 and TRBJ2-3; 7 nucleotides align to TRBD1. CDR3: CARSYDRGLDTQYF. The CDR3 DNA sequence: TGTGCCAGAAGTTACGATAGGGGGCTAGATACGCAGTATTTT.